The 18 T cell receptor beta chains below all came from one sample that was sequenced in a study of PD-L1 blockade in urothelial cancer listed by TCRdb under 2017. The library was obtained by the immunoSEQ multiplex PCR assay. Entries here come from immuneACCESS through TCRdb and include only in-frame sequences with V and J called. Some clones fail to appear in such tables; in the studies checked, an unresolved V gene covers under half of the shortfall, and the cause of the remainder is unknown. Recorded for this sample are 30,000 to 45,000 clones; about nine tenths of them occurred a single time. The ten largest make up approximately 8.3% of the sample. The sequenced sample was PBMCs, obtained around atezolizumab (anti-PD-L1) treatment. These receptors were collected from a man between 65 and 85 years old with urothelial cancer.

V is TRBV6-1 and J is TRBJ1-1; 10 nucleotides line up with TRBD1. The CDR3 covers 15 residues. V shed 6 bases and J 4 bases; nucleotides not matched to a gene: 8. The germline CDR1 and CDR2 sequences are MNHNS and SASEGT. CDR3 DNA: TGTGCCAGCAGCCAGACAGGGGGCGGGGTCACTGAAGCTTTCTTT. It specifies CASSQTGGGVTEAFF.

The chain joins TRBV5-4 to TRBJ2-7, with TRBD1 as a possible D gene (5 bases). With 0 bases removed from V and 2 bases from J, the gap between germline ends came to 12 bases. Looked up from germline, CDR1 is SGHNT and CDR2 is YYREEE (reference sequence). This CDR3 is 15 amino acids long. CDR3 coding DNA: TGTGCCAGCAGCTTGGGAGGTAGGGGCGCCTACGAGCAGTACTTC. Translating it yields CASSLGGRGAYEQYF.

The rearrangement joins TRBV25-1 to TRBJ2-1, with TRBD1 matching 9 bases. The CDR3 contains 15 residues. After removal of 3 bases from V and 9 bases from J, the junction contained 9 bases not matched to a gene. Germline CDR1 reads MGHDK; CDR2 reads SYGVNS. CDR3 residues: CASSDSGTGTLEQFF. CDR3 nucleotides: TGTGCCAGCAGTGACTCCGGGACAGGGACCCTTGAGCAGTTCTTC.

The chain's CDR3 is CASSLGHLYEQYF. For the CDR3, the DNA is TGTGCCAGCAGCCTCGGACACCTCTACGAGCAGTACTTC. V and J are TRBV28 and TRBJ2-7, with a weak D call TRBD1 (5 bases). The CDR3 contains 13 residues. Trimming took off 6 bases at V and 3 bases at J, with 12 bases between the two ends. Germline V gene data show CDR1 as MDHEN and CDR2 as SYDVKM. Combining the CDR3 with reference TRBV28 and TRBJ2-7 gives the whole variable domain DVKVTQSSRYLVKRTGEKVFLECVQDMDHENMFWYRQDPGLGLRLIYFSYDVKMKEKGDIPEGYSVSREKKERFSLILESASTNQTSMYLCASSLGHLYEQYFGPGTRLTVT.

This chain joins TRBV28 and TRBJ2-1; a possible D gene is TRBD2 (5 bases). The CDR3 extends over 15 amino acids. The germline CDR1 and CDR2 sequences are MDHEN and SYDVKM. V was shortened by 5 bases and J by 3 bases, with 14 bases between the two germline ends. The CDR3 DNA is TGTGCCAGCAGTCTTACGAGCGGTTACTACAATGAGCAGTTCTTC. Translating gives CASSLTSGYYNEQFF.

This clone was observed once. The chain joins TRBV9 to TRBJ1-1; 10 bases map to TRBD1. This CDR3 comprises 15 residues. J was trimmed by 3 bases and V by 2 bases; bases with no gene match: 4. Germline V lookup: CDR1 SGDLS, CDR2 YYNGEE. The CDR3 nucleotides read TGTGCCAGCAGCGTGACAGGGGGCAGGGACACTGAAGCTTTCTTT. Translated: CASSVTGGRDTEAFF. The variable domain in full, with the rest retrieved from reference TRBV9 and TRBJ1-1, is DSGVTQTPKHLITATGQRVTLRCSPRSGDLSVYWYQQSLDQGLQFLIQYYNGEERAKGNILERFSAQQFPDLHSELNLSSLELGDSALYFCASSVTGGRDTEAFFGQGTRLTVV.

The CDR3 DNA reads TGTGCCAGCAGTTGGACTAGCGGGGGCCTTCAAGAGACCCAGTACTTC. This gives the protein CASSWTSGGLQETQYF. V gene TRBV9 combines with J gene TRBJ2-5; 13 nucleotides match TRBD2. The J segment lost 2 bases and the V segment lost 5 bases, leaving 6 bases of the junction unmatched. From germline, CDR1 is SGDLS and CDR2 YYNGEE. The CDR3 loop spans 16 amino acids. The entire variable domain, with the rest obtained from reference TRBV9 and TRBJ2-5, is as follows: DSGVTQTPKHLITATGQRVTLRCSPRSGDLSVYWYQQSLDQGLQFLIQYYNGEERAKGNILERFSAQQFPDLHSELNLSSLELGDSALYFCASSWTSGGLQETQYFGPGTRLLVL.

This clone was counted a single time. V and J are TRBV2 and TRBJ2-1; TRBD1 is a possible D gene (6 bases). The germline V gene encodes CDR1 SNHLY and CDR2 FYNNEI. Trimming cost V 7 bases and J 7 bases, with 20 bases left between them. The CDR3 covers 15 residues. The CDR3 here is CASTPQGPLGNEQFF. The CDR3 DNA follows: TGTGCCAGCACCCCCCAGGGGCCTTTAGGGAATGAGCAGTTCTTC.

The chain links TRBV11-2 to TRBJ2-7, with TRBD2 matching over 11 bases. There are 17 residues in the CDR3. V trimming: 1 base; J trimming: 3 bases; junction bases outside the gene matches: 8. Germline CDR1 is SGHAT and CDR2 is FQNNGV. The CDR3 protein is CASSLGLRTSGLYEQYF. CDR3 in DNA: TGTGCCAGCAGCTTAGGGCTTCGGACTAGCGGGCTCTACGAGCAGTACTTC.

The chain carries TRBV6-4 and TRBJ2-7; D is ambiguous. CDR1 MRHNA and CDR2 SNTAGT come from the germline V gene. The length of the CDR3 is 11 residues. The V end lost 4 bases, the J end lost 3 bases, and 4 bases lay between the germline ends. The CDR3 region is CASSVLYEQYF. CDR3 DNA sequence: TGTGCCAGCAGTGTTCTCTACGAGCAGTACTTC.

The CDR3 protein is CASRAADGSSGNTIYF. The CDR3 DNA sequence: TGTGCCAGCAGGGCAGCGGACGGTAGCTCTGGAAACACCATATATTTT. The genes are TRBV7-9 and TRBJ1-3; D unclear. Deletions cut 6 bases from V and 0 bases from J, with 15 bases between. Germline CDR1 and CDR2: SEHNR and FQNEAQ (reference sequence). The CDR3 length is 16 residues. The variable domain in full, completed from reference TRBV7-9 and TRBJ1-3, reads DTGVSQNPRHKITKRGQNVTFRCDPISEHNRLYWYRQTLGQGPEFLTYFQNEAQLEKSRLLSDRFSAERPKGSFSTLEIQRTEQGDSAMYLCASRAADGSSGNTIYFGEGSWLTVV.

For the CDR3, the DNA is TGTGCCACCCGTATGTCCTACAATGAGCAGTTCTTC. This codes for CATRMSYNEQFF. This chain uses TRBV19 with TRBJ2-1; D is uncertain. The CDR3 contains 12 residues. V lost 10 bases, J lost 1 base, and 8 bases lay in between. Germline V gives CDR1 LNHDA, CDR2 SQIVND (reference sequence).

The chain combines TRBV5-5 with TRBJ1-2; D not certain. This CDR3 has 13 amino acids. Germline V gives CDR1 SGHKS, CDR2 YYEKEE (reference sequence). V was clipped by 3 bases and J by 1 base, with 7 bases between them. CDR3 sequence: CASSSRVNYGYTF. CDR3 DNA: TGTGCCAGCAGCTCCCGGGTTAACTATGGCTACACCTTC.

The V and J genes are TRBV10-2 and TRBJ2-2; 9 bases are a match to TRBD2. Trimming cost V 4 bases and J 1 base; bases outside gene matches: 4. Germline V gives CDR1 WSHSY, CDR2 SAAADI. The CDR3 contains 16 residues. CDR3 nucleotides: TGCGCCAGCAGTGTCACTAGCGGGCTGAACACCGGGGAGCTGTTTTTT. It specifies CASSVTSGLNTGELFF.

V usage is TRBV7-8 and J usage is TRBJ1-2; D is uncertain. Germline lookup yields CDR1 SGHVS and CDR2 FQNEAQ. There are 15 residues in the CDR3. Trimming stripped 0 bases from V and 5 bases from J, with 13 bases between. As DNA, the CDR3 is TGTGCCAGCAGCTTAGCGCTGGGCAGTCTTTATGGCTACACCTTC. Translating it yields CASSLALGSLYGYTF. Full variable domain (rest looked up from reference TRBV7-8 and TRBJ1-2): GAGVSQSPRYKVAKRGQDVALRCDPISGHVSLFWYQQALGQGPEFLTYFQNEAQLDKSGLPSDRFFAERPEGSVSTLKIQRTQQEDSAVYLCASSLALGSLYGYTFGSGTRLTVV.

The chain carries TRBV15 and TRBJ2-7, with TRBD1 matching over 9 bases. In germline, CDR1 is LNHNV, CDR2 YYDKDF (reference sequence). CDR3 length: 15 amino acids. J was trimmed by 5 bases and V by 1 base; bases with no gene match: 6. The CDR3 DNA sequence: TGTGCCACCAGCAGAGTGGGAACAGGGGGCAACGAGCAGTACTTC. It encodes CATSRVGTGGNEQYF.

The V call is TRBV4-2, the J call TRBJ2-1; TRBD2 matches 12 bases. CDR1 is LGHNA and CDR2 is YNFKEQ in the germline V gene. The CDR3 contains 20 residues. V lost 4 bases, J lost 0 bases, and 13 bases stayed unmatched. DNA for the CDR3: TGTGCCAGCAGCCCTACCCTGGGACTAGCGGGCCTGAGCTCCTACAATGAGCAGTTCTTC. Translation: CASSPTLGLAGLSSYNEQFF.

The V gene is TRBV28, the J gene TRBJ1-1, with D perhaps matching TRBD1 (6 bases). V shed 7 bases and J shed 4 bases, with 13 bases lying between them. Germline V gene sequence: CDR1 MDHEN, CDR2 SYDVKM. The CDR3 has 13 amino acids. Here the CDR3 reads CASKGNRVTEAFF. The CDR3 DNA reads TGTGCCAGCAAAGGAAACAGGGTCACTGAAGCTTTCTTT.